Shown below are 28 T cell receptor beta chains from a single sample sequenced in a study of cytomegalovirus exposure and HLA in healthy donors. Clones were sequenced by immunoSEQ multiplex PCR, and TCRdb holds only the in-frame ones, with some missing. The repertoire holds some 150,000 clones, more than 75% seen once, with roughly 1.4% in the top ten. Sequencing input: PBMCs. The receptors stem from a woman in her twenties or thirties in good health and CMV-seronegative.

V gene TRBV29-1 combines with J gene TRBJ2-7; 12 bases align to TRBD1. The J segment lost 2 bases and the V segment lost 3 bases, leaving 8 bases of the junction unmatched. The CDR3 covers 16 residues. Germline V gene lookup returns CDR1 SQVTM and CDR2 ANQGSEA. CDR3 sequence (DNA): TGCAGCGTTGACGGAATCCGGGACAGGGGGCCCTACGAGCAGTACTTC. This translates into CSVDGIRDRGPYEQYF.

V usage is TRBV4-1 and J usage is TRBJ1-6, with D hard to call. The CDR3 has 15 residues. V was pared by 1 base and J by 7 bases, with 11 bases between. Germline V gene sequence: CDR1 MGHRA, CDR2 YSYEKL. CDR3 protein: CASSQAPWENSPLHF. CDR3 bases: TGCGCCAGCAGCCAAGCACCGTGGGAGAATTCACCCCTCCACTTT.

The rearrangement links TRBV5-8 to TRBJ1-4, with TRBD1 matching over 10 bases. In germline, CDR1 is SGHTS, CDR2 YDEGEE. The V gene end was trimmed by 4 bases and the J gene end by 0 bases; junction bases not matched to a gene: 6. This CDR3 is built from 17 residues. The CDR3 DNA follows: TGTGCCAGCAGCCCCAAGACAGGGGGCTCAACTAATGAAAAACTGTTTTTT. Its protein is CASSPKTGGSTNEKLFF.

This sequence joins TRBV15 and TRBJ2-7; 8 bases match TRBD1. V gave up 1 base and J gave up 9 bases; unmatched junction bases: 8. Germline V gene lookup returns CDR1 LNHNV and CDR2 YYDKDF (reference sequence). The CDR3 spans 14 residues. The CDR3 nucleotides are TGTGCCACCAGCAGAGGGGGACAGGCAGGATGGCAGTACTTC. Residues: CATSRGGQAGWQYF.

Comments on this clone: Germline is not matched at one junction end, which may reflect a read error. CDR3 residues: CATSSGEQQKIF. The DNA for the CDR3 is TGTGCCACCTCTAGCGGGGAACAGCAGAAGATCTTC. V and J are TRBV7-9 and TRBJ2-1, with 9 bases identical to TRBD2. The CDR3 totals 12 residues. Germline CDR1 and CDR2: SEHNR and FQNEAQ (reference sequence).

The rearrangement joins TRBV4-3 to TRBJ2-5; 8 bases fit TRBD1. The length of the CDR3 is 15 residues. V shed 4 bases and J 5 bases; nucleotides not matched to a gene: 9. CDR1 is LGHNA, CDR2 YSLEER, per germline. CDR3 nucleotide sequence: TGCGCCAGCAGCCTCGGACAGGGATCTTGGGAGACCCAGTACTTC. Its protein is CASSLGQGSWETQYF.

V is TRBV5-4 and J is TRBJ1-1, with 7 bases matching TRBD1. Germline CDR1 reads SGHNT; CDR2 reads YYREEE (reference sequence). J gave up 1 base and V 5 bases, and 8 bases lay outside the gene matches. The CDR3 has 15 residues. The CDR3 region has the DNA TGTGCCAGCAGGCCGCAGCAGGGGGAGAACACTGAAGCTTTCTTT. This sequence encodes CASRPQQGENTEAFF.

The chain is built from TRBV9 and TRBJ2-5; 7 nucleotides align to TRBD1. The CDR3 extends over 15 amino acids. After removal of 3 bases from V and 7 bases from J, the junction contained 12 bases not matched to a gene. Germline CDR1 reads SGDLS; CDR2 reads YYNGEE. DNA for the CDR3: TGTGCCAGCAGCGAAGGGGACAGCAAATACCCGACCCAGTACTTC. Its translation is CASSEGDSKYPTQYF.

V is TRBV1 and J is TRBJ1-5; the D segment call TRBD1 is taken from the table without a DNA check. TRBV1 is a pseudogene segment. The CDR3 covers 17 residues. The CDR3 loop reads CTSSQDPGTGVNQPQHF. For the CDR3, the DNA is TGCACCAGCAGCCAAGATCCGGGGACAGGGGTCAATCAGCCCCAGCATTTT.

The chain combines TRBV5-1 with TRBJ1-4; D is perhaps TRBD1 (5 bases). V lost 5 bases and J lost 6, with 11 bases in between. The CDR3 totals 13 residues. Germline V lookup: CDR1 SGHRS, CDR2 YFSETQ. CDR3 coding DNA: TGCGCCAGCAGGGGACTCCGGGATGAAAAACTGTTTTTT. As protein: CASRGLRDEKLFF.

The CDR3 loop reads CASSPLTGGSNTEAFF. CDR3 in DNA: TGTGCCAGCAGTCCTCTGACAGGGGGTAGCAACACTGAAGCTTTCTTT. V gene TRBV27 combines with J gene TRBJ1-1; 9 positions agree with TRBD1. V lost 5 bases and J lost 2; bases outside the gene matches: 9. CDR3 size: 16 residues. From germline, CDR1 is MNHEY and CDR2 SMNVEV (reference sequence).

V usage is TRBV29-1 and J usage is TRBJ1-2; 7 positions agree with TRBD1. The CDR3 totals 10 residues. Unmatched junction bases numbered 2, after V lost 5 bases and J lost 8 bases. Per the germline V gene, CDR1 is SQVTM and CDR2 is ANQGSEA. CDR3 in DNA: TGCAGCGTTTCACAGGGGGGCTACACCTTC. Its protein product is CSVSQGGYTF.

Regarding this clone: Here the CDR3 omits its conserved ending phenylalanine or tryptophan, so a read error is the likely source. The DNA is omitted, as the CDR3 cannot be located on it reliably, and the CDR3 follows TCRdb's listing. This sequence joins TRBV19 and TRBJ1-5. The CDR3 comprises 12 residues, both ends counted. The V gene's germline CDR1 is LNHDA and CDR2 SQIVND (reference sequence). The CDR3: CASSSRFAEVIV.

The genes are TRBV19 and TRBJ2-7, with D maybe TRBD2 (5 bases). V was pared by 3 bases and J by 6 bases, with 15 bases between. Looked up from germline, CDR1 is LNHDA and CDR2 is SQIVND (reference sequence). This CDR3 region has 14 residues. Here the CDR3 reads CASSIAGGSGEQYF. The CDR3 DNA is TGTGCCAGTAGTATTGCGGGTGGCTCCGGCGAGCAGTACTTC. Full variable domain (remainder filled in from reference TRBV19 and TRBJ2-7): DGGITQSPKYLFRKEGQNVTLSCEQNLNHDAMYWYRQDPGQGLRLIYYSQIVNDFQKGDIAEGYSVSREKKESFPLTVTSAQKNPTAFYLCASSIAGGSGEQYFGPGTRLTVT.

The CDR3 coding sequence is TGTGCCAGCAGTTCGGACAGGGGCAATGAAAAACTGTTTTTT. The encoded protein is CASSSDRGNEKLFF. V usage is TRBV7-8 and J usage is TRBJ1-4; TRBD1 matches at 9 bases. The CDR3 spans 14 residues. With 6 bases clipped from V and 5 bases from J, the junction kept 4 bases outside the gene matches. The germline V gene has CDR1 SGHVS and CDR2 FQNEAQ.

The chain is built from TRBV20-1 and TRBJ1-2; D is possibly TRBD1 (6 bases). The V gene's germline CDR1 is DFQATT and CDR2 SNEGSKA (reference sequence). Deletions cut 3 bases from V and 8 bases from J, with 10 bases between. The CDR3 covers 11 residues. The CDR3 DNA sequence: TGCAGTGCTAGGACAGGTGGAGGCTACACCTTC. Protein: CSARTGGGYTF.

This chain uses TRBV6-5 with TRBJ1-2; 9 bases agree with TRBD1. Germline V gives CDR1 MNHEY, CDR2 SVGAGI. The junction had 5 bases not matched to a gene; V was cut back by 4 bases and J by 5 bases. This CDR3 spans 14 amino acids. CDR3 protein: CASSLGQGGYGYTF. The CDR3 region has the DNA TGTGCCAGCAGTTTGGGACAGGGAGGATATGGCTACACCTTC.

The V gene is TRBV6-6, the J gene TRBJ1-5; D not certain. The germline CDR1 and CDR2 sequences are MNHNY and SVGAGI (reference sequence). Trimming cost V 2 bases and J 3 bases, with 5 bases left between them. The CDR3 totals 13 residues. The CDR3 bases are TGTGCCAGCAGTTACATAGACAATCAGCCCCAGCATTTT. Translation: CASSYIDNQPQHF.

The chain couples TRBV4-2 to TRBJ2-3, with 12 bases matching TRBD2. This CDR3 is built from 17 residues. Per the germline V gene, CDR1 is LGHNA and CDR2 is YNFKEQ. V shed 3 bases, J shed 1 base, and the junction held 5 bases outside the gene matches. The CDR3, as DNA: TGTGCCAGCAGCCAGGAACTAGCGGGGGGCGGCACAGATACGCAGTATTTT. Translating gives CASSQELAGGGTDTQYF.

V is TRBV7-8 and J is TRBJ2-2, with 9 bases lining up with TRBD2. The germline CDR1 and CDR2 sequences are SGHVS and FQNEAQ. The CDR3 loop spans 16 amino acids. Losses at the gene ends were 1 base for V and 3 bases for J; bases not matched to a gene: 3. CDR3 protein: CASSLEGLAYTGELFF. The CDR3 coding sequence is TGTGCCAGCAGCTTAGAGGGACTAGCCTACACCGGGGAGCTGTTTTTT.

The V gene is TRBV18, the J gene TRBJ1-1; TRBD1 matches 9 bases. Per the germline V gene, CDR1 is KGHSH and CDR2 is LQKENI. The CDR3 is made up of 13 amino acids. J gave up 5 bases and V 5 bases, and 3 bases lay outside the gene matches. CDR3 residues: CASSTGTGTEAFF. CDR3 in DNA: TGTGCCAGCTCAACCGGGACAGGGACTGAAGCTTTCTTT.

The gene calls are TRBV6-5 and TRBJ2-1; 8 positions match TRBD2. Trimming removed 6 bases from V and 15 bases from J; junction bases left unmatched: 7. Germline V CDR1 and CDR2: MNHEY, SVGAGI. CDR3 size: 11 residues. The CDR3 sequence: CASSLGTRRFF. The DNA for the CDR3 is TGTGCCAGCAGCCTAGGGACTAGGAGGTTCTTC.

This chain uses TRBV6-1 with TRBJ2-1; D remains ambiguous. The V gene lost 6 bases and the J gene lost 6 bases, with 6 bases spanning the gap. From germline, CDR1 is MNHNS and CDR2 SASEGT. The CDR3 has 11 residues. The CDR3 sequence: CASRALNEQFF. The DNA for the CDR3 is TGTGCCAGCAGAGCCCTCAATGAGCAGTTCTTC.

The genes are TRBV12-1 and TRBJ1-5; the DNA was not compared with TRBD1, the D call given in the table. TRBV12-1 constitutes a pseudogene. This CDR3 is 14 amino acids long. Here the CDR3 DNA reads TGTGCCAGCAGCTTAGGACAGACCAATCAGCCCCAGCATTTT. The encoded protein is CASSLGQTNQPQHF.

The V call is TRBV5-1, the J call TRBJ1-1; TRBD1 matches 8 bases. The V segment lost 1 base and the J segment 1 base; nucleotides outside the gene matches: 6. The CDR3 is 16 residues long. The germline V gene encodes CDR1 SGHRS and CDR2 YFSETQ. The CDR3 loop is CASSLTAGTGNTEAFF. The DNA for the CDR3 is TGCGCCAGCAGCTTGACCGCTGGGACAGGGAACACTGAAGCTTTCTTT.

The CDR3 spells CASSGDRGLYSNQPQHF. CDR3 coding DNA: TGTGCCAGCAGCGGGGACAGGGGACTGTATAGCAATCAGCCCCAGCATTTT. The V and J genes are TRBV5-6 and TRBJ1-5; 10 bases map to TRBD1. The germline V gene has CDR1 SGHDT and CDR2 YYEEEE. Trimming cost V 4 bases and J 0 bases; bases outside gene matches: 7. The CDR3 is 17 amino acids.

The chain is built from TRBV5-1 and TRBJ2-7, with 8 nucleotides matching TRBD2. The germline CDR1 and CDR2 sequences are SGHRS and YFSETQ. V trimming: 1 base; J trimming: 0 bases; junction bases outside the gene matches: 9. The CDR3 loop spans 17 amino acids. CDR3 protein: CASSLPLAETYSYEQYF. DNA for the CDR3: TGCGCCAGCAGCTTGCCACTAGCGGAAACATACTCCTACGAGCAGTACTTC. The whole variable domain, remainder taken from reference TRBV5-1 and TRBJ2-7, is KAGVTQTPRYLIKTRGQQVTLSCSPISGHRSVSWYQQTPGQGLQFLFEYFSETQRNKGNFPGRFSGRQFSNSRSEMNVSTLELGDSALYLCASSLPLAETYSYEQYFGPGTRLTVT.

This chain connects TRBV18 to TRBJ2-1; D possibly corresponds to TRBD1 (5 bases). With 2 bases removed from V and 5 bases from J, the gap between germline ends came to 7 bases. The length of the CDR3 is 13 residues. CDR1 is KGHSH and CDR2 is LQKENI in the germline V gene. The CDR3: CASSPDRHNEQFF. Here the CDR3 DNA reads TGTGCCAGCTCACCAGACAGACACAATGAGCAGTTCTTC.